These 28 T cell receptor beta chains were all obtained from the same sample, sequenced in a study of shared clonotypes between healthy human individuals. The table came from immunoSEQ multiplex PCR; TCRdb's copy has only in-frame clones and leaves some out. Among 2 million to 3 million clones listed, under 95% were seen once. The sequencing input was naive CD4+ T cells from PBMCs. Subset noted: CD45RA+ positively selected. The receptors were gathered from a man between 18 and 29 years old in good health. Some clones in this sample may be carry-over from other donors' samples.

The chain uses TRBV2 and TRBJ1-5; no firm D call. The ends were cut back, 5 bases at V and 0 bases at J, with 8 bases in the middle. CDR1 and CDR2 (germline): SNHLY, FYNNEI. There are 14 residues in the CDR3. The CDR3 spells CASSRRNSNQPQHF. CDR3 sequence (DNA): TGTGCCAGCAGTAGGAGAAATAGCAATCAGCCCCAGCATTTT.

This chain connects TRBV18 to TRBJ2-7; D gene ambiguous. This CDR3 spans 13 amino acids. Trimming shortened V by 2 bases and J by 0 bases, and 5 bases separated the two germline ends. The germline V gene encodes CDR1 KGHSH and CDR2 LQKENI. DNA of the CDR3: TGTGCCAGCTCACCAGGGGACTCCTACGAGCAGTACTTC. It codes for CASSPGDSYEQYF.

The rearrangement joins TRBV28 to TRBJ2-5; TRBD2 is a possible D gene (7 bases). V lost 6 bases and J lost 2, with 10 bases in between. CDR3 length: 13 amino acids. Germline V lookup: CDR1 MDHEN, CDR2 SYDVKM. The CDR3 region is CASRGGVQETQYF. The CDR3 DNA reads as TGTGCCAGCAGAGGGGGGGTACAAGAGACCCAGTACTTC.

The rearrangement links TRBV2 to TRBJ2-1; 7 bases fit TRBD2. Germline assignment: CDR1 SNHLY and CDR2 FYNNEI. The CDR3 consists of 14 residues. Unmatched junction bases numbered 4, after V lost 2 bases and J lost 6 bases. Here the CDR3 DNA reads TGTGCCAGCAGTGAATGGCGGGAGCCCAATGAGCAGTTCTTC. It is translated as CASSEWREPNEQFF.

V and J are TRBV28 and TRBJ1-4, with D uncertain. CDR1 MDHEN and CDR2 SYDVKM come from the germline V gene. V lost 6 bases to trimming and J lost 2 bases, with 10 bases between them. There are 14 residues in the CDR3. DNA of the CDR3: TGTGCCAGCAGCCAAACGCATACTAATGAAAAACTGTTTTTT. Translating gives CASSQTHTNEKLFF.

Turning to this clone: Other DNA sequences in the sample encode the same CDR3. The chain joins TRBV10-3 to TRBJ2-7, with D perhaps matching TRBD1 (6 bases). Per the germline V gene, CDR1 is ENHRY and CDR2 is SYGVKD. Trimming stripped 6 bases from V and 4 bases from J, with 10 bases between. The CDR3 is 12 amino acids. The CDR3 bases are TGTGCCATCAGGGACAGAGAATACGAGCAGTACTTC. Protein: CAIRDREYEQYF.

This rearrangement joins TRBV5-4 to TRBJ2-7; D is unclear. CDR3 length: 12 amino acids. Germline V gives CDR1 SGHNT, CDR2 YYREEE (reference sequence). V gave up 4 bases and J gave up 2 bases, with 7 bases separating them. The CDR3 DNA reads as TGTGCCAGCAGCCTAGACACCTACGAGCAGTACTTC. This encodes CASSLDTYEQYF.

The V gene is TRBV2, the J gene TRBJ1-1; D not resolved. Trimming removed 5 bases at V and 4 bases at J, with 11 bases between. This CDR3 is built from 13 residues. Germline-derived CDR1 and CDR2 are SNHLY and FYNNEI. The CDR3 region has the DNA TGTGCCAGCAGTAGACAACTTATCACTGAAGCTTTCTTT. This sequence encodes CASSRQLITEAFF.

This clone was seen more than once but under ten times. The identical CDR3 is also encoded by other nucleotide sequences in the sample. The chain combines TRBV6-1 with TRBJ2-5; TRBD2 might be the D (6 bases). Looked up from germline, CDR1 is MNHNS and CDR2 is SASEGT. V was trimmed by 1 base and J by 4 bases, leaving 10 bases between them. The CDR3 spans 14 residues. The CDR3 protein is CASSEGGARETQYF. CDR3 bases: TGTGCCAGCAGTGAAGGCGGGGCACGAGAGACCCAGTACTTC.

The chain carries TRBV2 and TRBJ1-5; 8 positions match TRBD1. The CDR3 has 15 residues. Germline V gene lookup returns CDR1 SNHLY and CDR2 FYNNEI. J gave up 0 bases and V 5 bases, and 3 bases lay outside the gene matches. The CDR3 loop is CASSLTGGSNQPQHF. The DNA of the CDR3 is TGTGCCAGCAGTCTAACAGGGGGTAGCAATCAGCCCCAGCATTTT. The entire variable domain, with the rest obtained from reference TRBV2 and TRBJ1-5, is as follows: EPEVTQTPSHQVTQMGQEVILRCVPISNHLYFYWYRQILGQKVEFLVSFYNNEISEKSEIFDDQFSVERPDGSNFTLKIRSTKLEDSAMYFCASSLTGGSNQPQHFGDGTRLSIL.

This rearrangement joins TRBV28 to TRBJ1-2; 9 bases line up with TRBD1. V lost 9 bases, J lost 4 bases, and 15 bases stayed unmatched. Germline CDR1 reads MDHEN; CDR2 reads SYDVKM. The CDR3 spans 16 residues. Here the CDR3 reads CASLDGTGPMFYGYTF. As DNA, the CDR3 is TGTGCCAGTTTAGATGGGACAGGGCCCATGTTCTATGGCTACACCTTC.

The J gene is TRBJ2-5, the V gene TRBV5-5; possible D gene TRBD1, 5 bases. This CDR3 is 16 amino acids long. Germline CDR1 reads SGHKS; CDR2 reads YYEKEE (reference sequence). Trimming stripped 4 bases from V and 4 bases from J, with 20 bases between. The CDR3 loop is CASSRGRLIDPETQYF. CDR3 DNA: TGTGCCAGCAGCAGGGGCAGACTCATAGACCCAGAGACCCAGTACTTC.

In regard to this clone: This same CDR3 is encoded by further DNA sequences in the sample. CDR3 sequence: CASSEAPGSSYEQYF. The CDR3 bases are TGTGCCAGCAGTGAAGCCCCAGGGAGCTCCTACGAGCAGTACTTC. This rearrangement joins TRBV6-1 to TRBJ2-7, with D perhaps matching TRBD1 or TRBD2 (5 bases each). The germline CDR1 and CDR2 sequences are MNHNS and SASEGT. Trimming removed 0 bases from V and 0 bases from J, with 9 bases in between. The CDR3 runs 15 residues.

The sample holds one count of this clone. The chain has TRBV18 and TRBJ1-3; D perhaps matches TRBD1 (5 bases). Germline V gene sequence: CDR1 KGHSH, CDR2 LQKENI. CDR3 length equals 16 residues. Trimming took 2 bases from V and 0 from J, leaving 11 bases between them. The CDR3 is CASSPGTPSSGNTIYF. In nucleotides, the CDR3 is TGTGCCAGCTCACCAGGGACTCCCAGCTCTGGAAACACCATATATTTT.

The chain combines TRBV6-4 with TRBJ2-7, with TRBD2 as a possible D gene (6 bases). There are 16 residues in the CDR3. V was clipped by 8 bases and J by 4 bases, with 24 bases between them. CDR1 is MRHNA and CDR2 is SNTAGT in the germline V gene. The CDR3 protein is CASEWGVSPDLYEQYF. The CDR3 DNA reads as TGTGCCAGCGAATGGGGGGTTAGTCCGGACCTTTACGAGCAGTACTTC.

The V call is TRBV18, the J call TRBJ2-1, with TRBD2 identical over 12 bases. This CDR3 has 18 residues. Trimming at V came to 6 bases and at J to 5 bases, leaving 14 bases not matched to a gene. The germline V gene has CDR1 KGHSH and CDR2 LQKENI. CDR3 coding DNA: TGTGCCAGCTCCCTCATCCTAGCGGGAGGGGCCGGAAACAATGAGCAGTTCTTC. As protein: CASSLILAGGAGNNEQFF. The entire variable domain, with the rest obtained from reference TRBV18 and TRBJ2-1, is as follows: NAGVMQNPRHLVRRRGQEARLRCSPMKGHSHVYWYRQLPEEGLKFMVYLQKENIIDESGMPKERFSAEFPKEGPSILRIQQVVRGDSAAYFCASSLILAGGAGNNEQFFGPGTRLTVL.

This clone was seen a few times. V gene TRBV2 combines with J gene TRBJ1-2; 7 bases match TRBD1. The J segment lost 0 bases and the V segment lost 7 bases, leaving 2 bases of the junction unmatched. The germline V gene has CDR1 SNHLY and CDR2 FYNNEI. The CDR3 has 13 residues. DNA of the CDR3: TGTGCCAGCAAGCAGGGGGCTAACTATGGCTACACCTTC. Translation: CASKQGANYGYTF.

The chain combines TRBV4-3 with TRBJ2-7, with no clear D. Germline-derived CDR1 and CDR2 are LGHNA and YSLEER. The CDR3 consists of 16 residues. Trimming stripped 0 bases from V and 2 bases from J, with 14 bases between. CDR3 residues: CASSQEARTYTYEQYF. Here the CDR3 DNA reads TGCGCCAGCAGCCAAGAGGCACGAACCTATACCTACGAGCAGTACTTC.

This chain joins TRBV9 and TRBJ1-1; 7 nucleotides match TRBD1. Trimming at V came to 4 bases and at J to 5 bases, leaving 11 bases not matched to a gene. The CDR3 runs to 15 residues. Germline assignment: CDR1 SGDLS and CDR2 YYNGEE. Written as DNA, the CDR3 is TGTGCCAGCAGCTACCTCTTGACAGGGTTAACTGAAGCTTTCTTT. It specifies CASSYLLTGLTEAFF.

This chain links TRBV11-2 with TRBJ2-7; 13 bases fit TRBD2. Germline lookup yields CDR1 SGHAT and CDR2 FQNNGV. J gave up 2 bases and V 0 bases, and 10 bases lay outside the gene matches. CDR3 length equals 19 residues. As DNA, the CDR3 is TGTGCCAGCAGCTTAGACGGGACTAGCGGGAACCGCAGACCCTACGAGCAGTACTTC. Its protein is CASSLDGTSGNRRPYEQYF.

The rearrangement links TRBV10-1 to TRBJ2-7, with 13 positions matching TRBD2. The CDR3 runs to 17 residues. Trimming at V came to 8 bases and at J to 5 bases, leaving 15 bases not matched to a gene. Germline CDR1 WNHNN, CDR2 SYGVQD (reference sequence). The CDR3 here is CASLGLAGPAVFHEQYF. In DNA form, the CDR3 reads TGCGCCAGCCTGGGACTAGCGGGACCCGCCGTGTTCCACGAGCAGTACTTC.

This clone was seen just once. This chain joins TRBV19 and TRBJ2-1, with 9 bases identical to TRBD2. CDR3 size: 17 residues. Per germline, CDR1 LNHDA and CDR2 SQIVND (reference sequence). The junction had 12 bases not matched to a gene; V was cut back by 5 bases and J by 4 bases. Written as DNA, the CDR3 is TGTGCCAGTAGTTTTGGTCCGAAAGCGGGAGGTTACAATGAGCAGTTCTTC. Its protein product is CASSFGPKAGGYNEQFF.

The CDR3 DNA is TGTGCCAGTGGCCGGGGCCGTAATGAAAAACTGTTTTTT. Translated: CASGRGRNEKLFF. The chain combines TRBV5-4 with TRBJ1-4; tentative D call: TRBD1 (5 bases). Per the germline V gene, CDR1 is SGHNT and CDR2 is YYREEE (reference sequence). The CDR3 length is 13 residues. The ends were cut back, 8 bases at V and 4 bases at J, with 12 bases in the middle.

The chain links TRBV4-3 to TRBJ1-2, with D perhaps matching TRBD1 (5 bases). V was cut by 3 bases and J by 0 bases, with 11 bases left in between. The CDR3 runs 15 residues. The germline gives CDR1 LGHNA, CDR2 YSLEER. The CDR3 here is CASSHSSRANYGYTF. CDR3 DNA sequence: TGCGCCAGCAGCCACAGCTCCAGGGCTAACTATGGCTACACCTTC.

The V gene is TRBV30, the J gene TRBJ2-1; D gene uncertain. Germline V gene sequence: CDR1 GTSNPN, CDR2 SVGIG (reference sequence). V was pared by 3 bases and J by 7 bases, with 4 bases between. The CDR3 runs 10 residues. Here the CDR3 DNA reads TGTGCCTGGAGGGGGAATGAGCAGTTCTTC. The encoded protein is CAWRGNEQFF.

This clone appeared a single time. This chain links TRBV30 with TRBJ1-3, with D tentatively TRBD1 (5 bases). The V end lost 3 bases, the J end lost 0 bases, and 12 bases lay between the germline ends. The CDR3 sequence is 15 residues long. Germline V gene sequence: CDR1 GTSNPN, CDR2 SVGIG (reference sequence). The DNA for the CDR3 is TGTGCCTGGAGCAGGCAGGGAAACTCTGGAAACACCATATATTTT. This translates into CAWSRQGNSGNTIYF. The variable domain in full, with the rest retrieved from reference TRBV30 and TRBJ1-3, is SQTIHQWPATLVQPVGSPLSLECTVEGTSNPNLYWYRQAAGRGLQLLFYSVGIGQISSEVPQNLSASRPQDRQFILSSKKLLLSDSGFYLCAWSRQGNSGNTIYFGEGSWLTVV.

The chain joins TRBV28 to TRBJ2-7; 8 bases match TRBD1. CDR3 length: 15 residues. Germline V lookup: CDR1 MDHEN, CDR2 SYDVKM. The V and J ends lost 3 bases and 3 bases, in that order; junction bases with no gene match: 7. The CDR3 reads CASSFPRRGRYEQYF. In DNA, the CDR3 is TGTGCCAGCAGTTTTCCCCGCAGGGGGCGCTACGAGCAGTACTTC.

CDR3 sequence: CASSIGIGRASGYTF. In nucleotides, the CDR3 is TGTGCCAGTAGTATAGGGATCGGCAGGGCGAGCGGCTACACCTTC. This rearrangement joins TRBV19 to TRBJ1-2, with a possible D match to TRBD1 (5 bases). V was clipped by 1 base and J by 8 bases, with 17 bases between them. The CDR3 has 15 residues. The germline V gene has CDR1 LNHDA and CDR2 SQIVND (reference sequence).